These 11 T cell receptor beta chains originate from one sample sequenced in a study of blood T cell repertoires in COVID-19 (dated by TCRdb to 2019 to 2021). To prepare the library, the immunoSEQ multiplex PCR assay was applied. Held by TCRdb, this immuneACCESS table contains in-frame sequences only and omits some clones. Under half of the omission traces to an unresolved V gene where checked; the cause of the rest is unknown. This sample holds 150,000 to 200,000 clones; 86% were observed only once. Approximately 10% of the sample lies in the top ten. The specimen was peripheral blood. The receptors were gathered from a woman aged 60-70 years with COVID-19, enrolled during active disease.

This rearrangement joins TRBV7-8 to TRBJ2-1; 9 bases align to TRBD2. V shed 6 bases and J 8 bases; nucleotides not matched to a gene: 14. CDR1 is SGHVS, CDR2 FQNEAQ, per germline. The CDR3 is 16 amino acids. The CDR3 DNA is TGTGCCAGCAGTTACAACGTAGCGGGAGCTCGGGATGAGCAGTTCTTC. Translated, it gives CASSYNVAGARDEQFF.

A few counts support this clone. This sequence joins TRBV7-2 and TRBJ1-3; a weak D match, TRBD1 (5 bases). V gave up 1 base and J gave up 1 base, with 11 bases separating them. The CDR3 sequence is 16 residues long. Germline loops: CDR1 SGHTA, CDR2 FQGNSA. The CDR3 loop reads CASSLDPPGSGNTIYF. The DNA of the CDR3 is TGTGCCAGCAGCTTAGACCCACCAGGGTCTGGAAACACCATATATTTT.

CDR3 sequence (DNA): TGTGCCAGCACCGAACAGGGATCTTACGAGCAGTACTTC. This gives the protein CASTEQGSYEQYF. The chain combines TRBV6-5 with TRBJ2-7; possible D gene TRBD1, 6 bases. CDR1 and CDR2 from the germline V gene are MNHEY and SVGAGI. The V end lost 7 bases, the J end lost 4 bases, and 14 bases lay between the germline ends. This CDR3 is built from 13 residues.

V usage is TRBV6-5 and J usage is TRBJ2-7; TRBD1 matches 11 bases. Germline CDR1 is MNHEY and CDR2 is SVGAGI. This CDR3 is 15 amino acids long. Trimming removed 0 bases from V and 5 bases from J; junction bases left unmatched: 3. This CDR3 is CASSYSRDRGNEQYF. The CDR3, as DNA: TGTGCCAGCAGTTACTCCCGGGACAGGGGGAACGAGCAGTACTTC.

The sample holds one count of this clone. V gene TRBV18 combines with J gene TRBJ2-5; no firm D call. CDR1 is KGHSH and CDR2 is LQKENI in the germline V gene. This CDR3 has 13 amino acids. V gave up 5 bases and J gave up 0 bases, with 7 bases separating them. CDR3 sequence reads: CASSSNYQETQYF. The DNA of the CDR3 is TGTGCCAGCTCATCCAACTACCAAGAGACCCAGTACTTC.

The chain has TRBV7-2 and TRBJ1-1, with 7 bases identical to TRBD1. Germline assignment: CDR1 SGHTA and CDR2 FQGNSA. CDR3 length: 14 amino acids. J lost 5 bases, V lost 7 bases, and 10 bases had no gene match. The CDR3 sequence: CASNHRGWGTEAFF. In nucleotides, the CDR3 is TGTGCCAGCAACCACAGGGGATGGGGGACTGAAGCTTTCTTT.

This sequence joins TRBV30 and TRBJ2-3; no firm D call. Germline V CDR1 and CDR2: GTSNPN, SVGIG (reference sequence). The CDR3 is 11 amino acids. V shed 2 bases and J shed 7 bases, with 7 bases lying between them. CDR3 nucleotides: TGTGCCTGGAGTACTCTACATACGCAGTATTTT. Protein: CAWSTLHTQYF. The full variable domain, with the rest looked up from reference TRBV30 and TRBJ2-3, is SQTIHQWPATLVQPVGSPLSLECTVEGTSNPNLYWYRQAAGRGLQLLFYSVGIGQISSEVPQNLSASRPQDRQFILSSKKLLLSDSGFYLCAWSTLHTQYFGPGTRLTVL.

CDR3 sequence reads: CASSVAELGEQFF. CDR3 DNA sequence: TGTGCCAGCAGCGTAGCGGAGCTAGGTGAGCAGTTCTTC. The V and J genes are TRBV9 and TRBJ2-1; D unclear. Germline CDR1 is SGDLS and CDR2 is YYNGEE. Deletions cut 0 bases from V and 9 bases from J, with 10 bases between. CDR3 size: 13 residues.

V is TRBV5-4 and J is TRBJ2-3; the D gene is possibly TRBD2 (5 bases). Trimming pared 2 bases from V and 4 bases from J, leaving 8 bases between. This CDR3 region has 13 residues. Germline CDR1 SGHNT, CDR2 YYREEE (reference sequence). Here the CDR3 reads CASSFGGSDTQYF. The DNA of the CDR3 is TGTGCCAGCAGCTTTGGAGGCTCAGATACGCAGTATTTT.

This sequence joins TRBV19 and TRBJ1-6, with TRBD1 matching over 7 bases. With 8 bases clipped from V and 12 bases from J, the junction kept 16 bases outside the gene matches. The CDR3 extends over 15 amino acids. The germline V gene has CDR1 LNHDA and CDR2 SQIVND (reference sequence). DNA for the CDR3: TGTGCCAGTCAGCCAAGGGGGCGCGGGGTCGGACCCCTCCACTTT. Protein product: CASQPRGRGVGPLHF.

This clone was detected a few times. V and J are TRBV27 and TRBJ2-7; no definite D call. The germline V gene has CDR1 MNHEY and CDR2 SMNVEV (reference sequence). With 0 bases removed from V and 0 bases from J, the gap between germline ends came to 6 bases. This CDR3 contains 14 residues. This chain's CDR3 is CASSLSSGSYEQYF. In DNA form, the CDR3 reads TGTGCCAGCAGTTTATCGTCAGGCTCCTACGAGCAGTACTTC.